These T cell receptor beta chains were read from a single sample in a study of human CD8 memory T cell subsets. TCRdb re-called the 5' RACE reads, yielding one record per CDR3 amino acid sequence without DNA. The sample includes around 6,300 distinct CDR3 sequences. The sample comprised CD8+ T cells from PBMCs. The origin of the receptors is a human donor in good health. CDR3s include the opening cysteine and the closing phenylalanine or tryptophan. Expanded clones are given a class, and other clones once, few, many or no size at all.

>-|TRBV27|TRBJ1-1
CASRNGLVAFF
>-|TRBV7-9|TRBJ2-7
CASSPPGRWYEQYF
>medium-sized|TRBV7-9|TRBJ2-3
CASSSSDTQYF
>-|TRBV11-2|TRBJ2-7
CASSPGGYEQYF
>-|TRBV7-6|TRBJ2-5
CASSRRLAGQETQYF
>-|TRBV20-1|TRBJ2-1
CSATGLDQYNEQFF
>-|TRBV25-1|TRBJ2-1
CASSGLAGGTNEQFF
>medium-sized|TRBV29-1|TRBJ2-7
CSVEKGEGYEQYF
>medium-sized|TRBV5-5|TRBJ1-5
CASSSHTGSNQPQHF
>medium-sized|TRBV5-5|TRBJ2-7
CASSLGGYEQYF
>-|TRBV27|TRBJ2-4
CAITRDSPNIQYF
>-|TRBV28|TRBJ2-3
CASSIPGSDTQYF
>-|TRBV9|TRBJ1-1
CASSADAGTVNTEAFF
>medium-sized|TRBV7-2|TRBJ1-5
CASSLVGVTNSLDQPQHF
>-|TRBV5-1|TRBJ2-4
CASSLEVGRAKNIQYF
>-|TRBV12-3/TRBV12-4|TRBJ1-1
CASSLGGPEAFF
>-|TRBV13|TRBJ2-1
CASSSNYFDNEQFF
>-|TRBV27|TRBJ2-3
CASSPGTDTDTQYF
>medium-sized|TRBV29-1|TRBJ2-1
CSVGSASGGFEVF
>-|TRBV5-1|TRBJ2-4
CASSPGLPLAKNIQYF
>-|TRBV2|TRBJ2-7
CASGSSGTPWEQYF
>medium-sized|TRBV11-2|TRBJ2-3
CASSLVGGDGDTQYF
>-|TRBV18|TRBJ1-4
CASSTPESGENEKLFF
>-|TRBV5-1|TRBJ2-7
CASAYRGGSYEQYF
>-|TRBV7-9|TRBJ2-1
CASSLGGSNEQFF
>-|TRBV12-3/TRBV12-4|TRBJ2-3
CASSPSGGFSTQYF
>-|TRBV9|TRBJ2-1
CASSIQESYYSYNEQFF
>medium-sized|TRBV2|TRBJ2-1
CARREAMKEQFF
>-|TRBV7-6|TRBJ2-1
CASSLAGREQFF
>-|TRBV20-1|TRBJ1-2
CSATGTVTYGYTF
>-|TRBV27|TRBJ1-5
CASSPQQTGPQHF
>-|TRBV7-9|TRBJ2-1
CASSLPAGQGRNEQFF
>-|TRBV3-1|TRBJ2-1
CASRPGTNYNEQFF
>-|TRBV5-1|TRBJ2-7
CASSLRQGAEEQYF
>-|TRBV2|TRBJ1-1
CASSEGDMNTEAFF
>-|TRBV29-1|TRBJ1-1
CSATGGLSTEAFF
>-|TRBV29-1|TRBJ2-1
CSVATPRGGLAGEQFF
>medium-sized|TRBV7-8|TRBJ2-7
CASSLRTGRTYEQYF
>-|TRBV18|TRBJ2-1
CASSPWGSNEQFF
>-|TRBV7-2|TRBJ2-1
CASSLESGLADNEQFF
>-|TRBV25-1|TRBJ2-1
CASSYEGGLAGYNEQFF
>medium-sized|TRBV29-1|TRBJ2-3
CSVQISDTYTQYF
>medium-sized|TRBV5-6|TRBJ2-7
CASSFLPDGATYEQYF
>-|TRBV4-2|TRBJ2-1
CASSRGLEHEQFF
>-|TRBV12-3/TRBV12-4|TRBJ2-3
CASSAHRTDTQYF
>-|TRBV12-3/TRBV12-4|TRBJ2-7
CASSFPAGEQYF
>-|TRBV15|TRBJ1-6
CATSSGRSPLHF
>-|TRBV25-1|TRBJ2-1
CASSDLAGSIEQFF
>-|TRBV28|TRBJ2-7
CASSLRQLYEQYF
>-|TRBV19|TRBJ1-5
CASSIDQGAGGNQPQHF
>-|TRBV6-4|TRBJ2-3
CASSPRLYTDTQYF
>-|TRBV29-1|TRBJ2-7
CSVQGGGAYEQYF
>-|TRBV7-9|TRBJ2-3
CASSLGDRDTQYF